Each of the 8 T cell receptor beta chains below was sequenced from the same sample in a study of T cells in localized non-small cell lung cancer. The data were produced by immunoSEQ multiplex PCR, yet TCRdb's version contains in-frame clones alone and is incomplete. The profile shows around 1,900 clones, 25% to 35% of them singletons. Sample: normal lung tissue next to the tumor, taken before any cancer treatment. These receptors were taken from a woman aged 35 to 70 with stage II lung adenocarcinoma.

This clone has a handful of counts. Here the CDR3 reads CASTGSGGLDTGELFF. CDR3 DNA: TGCGCCAGCACCGGTAGCGGGGGGCTAGACACCGGGGAGCTGTTTTTT. The genes are TRBV1 and TRBJ2-2; TRBD2, the table's D call, was not compared with the DNA. TRBV1 is a recognized pseudogene. The CDR3 covers 16 residues.

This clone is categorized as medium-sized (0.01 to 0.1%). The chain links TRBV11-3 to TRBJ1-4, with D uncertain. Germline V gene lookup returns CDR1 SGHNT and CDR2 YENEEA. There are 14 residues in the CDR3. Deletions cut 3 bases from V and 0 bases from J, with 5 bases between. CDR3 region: CASSLVATNEKLFF. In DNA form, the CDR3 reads TGTGCCAGCAGCTTGGTAGCAACTAATGAAAAACTGTTTTTT.

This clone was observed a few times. CDR3 nucleotides: TGTGCCAGCAGCTTAATGAAGGGGACCAACTATGGCTACACCTTC. It codes for CASSLMKGTNYGYTF. The chain recombines TRBV11-3 with TRBJ1-2; a possible D gene is TRBD1 (5 bases). V was clipped by 2 bases and J by 2 bases, with 12 bases between them. The CDR3 is 15 amino acids. CDR1 and CDR2 from the germline V gene are SGHNT and YENEEA.

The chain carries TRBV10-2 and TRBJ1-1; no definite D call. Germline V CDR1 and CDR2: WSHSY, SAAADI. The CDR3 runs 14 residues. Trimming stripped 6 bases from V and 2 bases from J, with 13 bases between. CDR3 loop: CASRETADNTEAFF. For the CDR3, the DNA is TGCGCCAGCAGAGAGACGGCGGATAACACTGAAGCTTTCTTT.

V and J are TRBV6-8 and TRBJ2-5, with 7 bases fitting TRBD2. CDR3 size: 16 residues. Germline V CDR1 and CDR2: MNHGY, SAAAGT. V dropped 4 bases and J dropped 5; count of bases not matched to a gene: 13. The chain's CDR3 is CASSWDYQGGRETQYF. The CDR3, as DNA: TGTGCCAGCAGTTGGGATTATCAGGGAGGGAGGGAGACCCAGTACTTC.

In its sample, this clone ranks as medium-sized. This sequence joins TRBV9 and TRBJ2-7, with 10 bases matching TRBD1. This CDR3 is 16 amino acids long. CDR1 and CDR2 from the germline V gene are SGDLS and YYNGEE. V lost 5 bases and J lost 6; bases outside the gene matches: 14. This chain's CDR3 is CASSESRTGGNSEQYF. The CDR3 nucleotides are TGTGCCAGCAGTGAATCTCGGACAGGGGGAAATAGCGAGCAGTACTTC.

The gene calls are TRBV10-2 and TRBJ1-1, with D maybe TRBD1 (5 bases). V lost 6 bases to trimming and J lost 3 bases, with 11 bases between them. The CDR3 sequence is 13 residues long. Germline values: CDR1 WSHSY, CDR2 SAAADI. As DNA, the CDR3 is TGCGCCAGCAGGGGACCGCTGGACACTGAAGCTTTCTTT. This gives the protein CASRGPLDTEAFF.

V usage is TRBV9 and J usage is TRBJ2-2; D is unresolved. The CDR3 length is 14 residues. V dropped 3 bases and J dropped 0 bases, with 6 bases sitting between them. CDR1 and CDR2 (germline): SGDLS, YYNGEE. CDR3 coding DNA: TGTGCCAGCAGCGAGCTCACGAACACCGGGGAGCTGTTTTTT. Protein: CASSELTNTGELFF.